These 7 T cell receptor beta chains were sequenced from one sample in a study of T cells in tumors and immune-related adverse events. Profiled with immunoSEQ multiplex PCR; TCRdb holds only in-frame clones, not every one. The table has tens of thousands of clones, 90% to 95% seen once; the top ten hold approximately 1.4%. This specimen consisted of lymph node tissue, obtained from a patient treated with anti-PD-1 therapy. Every receptor here comes from a female donor with metastatic renal cell carcinoma.

The chain uses TRBV5-1 and TRBJ2-7; D is possibly TRBD1 or TRBD2 (5 bases each). Germline V gene lookup returns CDR1 SGHRS and CDR2 YFSETQ. This CDR3 has 15 amino acids. V was clipped by 3 bases and J by 5 bases, with 18 bases between them. The CDR3 region is CASSWAGTLPDEQYF. The CDR3, as DNA: TGCGCCAGCAGCTGGGCAGGGACGCTCCCTGACGAGCAGTACTTC.

J is TRBJ2-1 and V is TRBV4-2; 8 nucleotides match TRBD2. Germline V lookup: CDR1 LGHNA, CDR2 YNFKEQ. V lost 2 bases to trimming and J lost 4 bases; unmatched junction nucleotides: 10. The CDR3 loop spans 17 amino acids. The CDR3 DNA is TGTGCCAGCAGCCAACCACTAGCCAGCGGGAGATACAATGAGCAGTTCTTC. Its translation is CASSQPLASGRYNEQFF.

This rearrangement joins TRBV7-2 to TRBJ2-7; 11 bases fit TRBD2. CDR1 SGHTA and CDR2 FQGNSA come from the germline V gene. The CDR3 extends over 14 amino acids. J gave up 6 bases and V 5 bases, and 6 bases lay outside the gene matches. The CDR3 DNA reads TGTGCCAGCAGCCATAGCGGGGGGGCCCGCGAGCAGTACTTC. It encodes CASSHSGGAREQYF.

The rearrangement joins TRBV14 to TRBJ1-2, with TRBD1 as a possible D gene (6 bases). The CDR3 covers 14 residues. Between the trimmed V and J ends, which lost 2 bases and 8 bases, there was a span of 15 bases. Germline V gene data show CDR1 as SGHDN and CDR2 as FVKESK. This CDR3 is CASSQRTGGIGYTF. The CDR3 bases are TGTGCCAGCAGCCAAAGAACTGGGGGCATAGGCTACACCTTC.

The chain employs TRBV5-1 and TRBJ2-7; D ambiguous. Trimming took 2 bases from V and 1 from J, leaving 10 bases between them. Germline CDR1 is SGHRS and CDR2 is YFSETQ. The CDR3 length is 14 residues. CDR3 region: CASSFGRLSYEQYF. The CDR3 DNA is TGCGCCAGCAGCTTTGGACGGCTATCCTACGAGCAGTACTTC.

The CDR3 DNA sequence: TGTGCCAGCAGTCGGGGGACTAGCGGGAGAGGTCCGAGGAACGAGCAGTACTTC. Translating it yields CASSRGTSGRGPRNEQYF. The chain employs TRBV11-3 and TRBJ2-7; 14 bases map to TRBD2. V shed 6 bases, J shed 5 bases, and the junction held 15 bases outside the gene matches. The CDR3 has 18 residues. Germline assignment: CDR1 SGHNT and CDR2 YENEEA. Complete variable domain (other parts from reference TRBV11-3 and TRBJ2-7): EAGVVQSPRYKIIEKKQPVAFWCNPISGHNTLYWYLQNLGQGPELLIRYENEEAVDDSQLPKDRFSAERLKGVDSTLKIQPAELGDSAVYLCASSRGTSGRGPRNEQYFGPGTRLTVT.

This sequence joins TRBV5-1 and TRBJ2-1; no firm D call. CDR3 size: 14 residues. V was clipped by 1 base and J by 0 bases, with 5 bases between them. Germline V gives CDR1 SGHRS, CDR2 YFSETQ. The chain's CDR3 is CASSLLSSYNEQFF. The CDR3 region has the DNA TGCGCCAGCAGCTTGCTAAGCTCCTACAATGAGCAGTTCTTC.